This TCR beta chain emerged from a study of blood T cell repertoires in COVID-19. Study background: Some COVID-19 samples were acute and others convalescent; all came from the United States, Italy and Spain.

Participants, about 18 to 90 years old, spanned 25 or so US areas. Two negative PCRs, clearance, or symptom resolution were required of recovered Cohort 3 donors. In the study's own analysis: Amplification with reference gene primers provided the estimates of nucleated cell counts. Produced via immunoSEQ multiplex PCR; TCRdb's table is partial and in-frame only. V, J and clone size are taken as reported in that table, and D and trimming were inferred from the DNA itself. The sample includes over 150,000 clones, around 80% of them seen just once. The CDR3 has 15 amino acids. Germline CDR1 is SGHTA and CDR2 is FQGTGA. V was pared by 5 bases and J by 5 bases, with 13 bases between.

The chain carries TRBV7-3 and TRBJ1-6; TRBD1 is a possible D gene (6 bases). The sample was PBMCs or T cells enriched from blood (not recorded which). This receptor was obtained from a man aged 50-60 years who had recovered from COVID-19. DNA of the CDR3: TGTGCCAGCAGCCCGGGGACAAATAATAATTCACCCCTCCACTTT. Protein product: CASSPGTNNNSPLHF.